This TCR beta chain comes out of a study of regulatory T cells in long-lasting Graves disease. General study points: Having only a small sample size may have limited accuracy. Preferential use of TRBV28, TRBJ1-2 and TRBJ2-5 was seen in persistent disease. Only peripheral blood was studied, not thyroid tissue.

As for this clonotype: Its matching antigen is unknown.

According to the study, TCR beta libraries were built with iRepertoire HTBI primers and CDR3-region Arm-PCR. MiXCR, applied by TCRdb to the multiplex PCR reads, yields one record per CDR3 protein. The table has 560,000 or so distinct CDR3 sequences, 15% to 20% seen once. Germline CDR1 reads DFQATT; CDR2 reads SNEGSKA (reference sequence). There are 10 residues in the CDR3. The V gene lost 5 bases and the J gene lost 9 bases, with 8 bases spanning the gap. Documented time point: newly diagnosed GD, antithyroid drugs for less than 3 months. The TCR library used RNA extracted from PBMCs. The same sample was also studied in work on T cells in Graves' hyperthyroidism and ophthalmopathy. In that study: In the first-round RT-PCR of the TCR CDR3, the HTBI primer set was used.

J is TRBJ2-1 and V is TRBV20-1; D possibly corresponds to TRBD1 (6 bases). The sequencing here drew on peripheral blood mononuclear cells (PBMCs), taken at new diagnosis, from a patient treated with antithyroid drugs. This sequence was found in a man between 18 and 29 years old with Graves disease. The CDR3, as DNA: TGCAGTGCTGTACAGGGTGAGCAGTTCTTC. Translation: CSAVQGEQFF.